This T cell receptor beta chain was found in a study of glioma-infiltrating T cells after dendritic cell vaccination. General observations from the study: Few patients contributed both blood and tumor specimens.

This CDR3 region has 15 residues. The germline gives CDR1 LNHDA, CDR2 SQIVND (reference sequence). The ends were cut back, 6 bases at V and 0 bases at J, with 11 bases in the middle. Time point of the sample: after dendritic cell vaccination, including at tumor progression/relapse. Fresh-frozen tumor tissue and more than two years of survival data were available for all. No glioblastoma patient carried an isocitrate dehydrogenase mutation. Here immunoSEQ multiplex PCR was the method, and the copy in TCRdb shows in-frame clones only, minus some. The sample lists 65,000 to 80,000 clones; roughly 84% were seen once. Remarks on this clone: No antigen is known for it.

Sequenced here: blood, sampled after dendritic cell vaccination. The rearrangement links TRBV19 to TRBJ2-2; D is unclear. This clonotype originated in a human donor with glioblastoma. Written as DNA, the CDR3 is TGTGCCAGTAGCGCCGTCAGGACGAACACCGGGGAGCTGTTTTTT. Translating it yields CASSAVRTNTGELFF.